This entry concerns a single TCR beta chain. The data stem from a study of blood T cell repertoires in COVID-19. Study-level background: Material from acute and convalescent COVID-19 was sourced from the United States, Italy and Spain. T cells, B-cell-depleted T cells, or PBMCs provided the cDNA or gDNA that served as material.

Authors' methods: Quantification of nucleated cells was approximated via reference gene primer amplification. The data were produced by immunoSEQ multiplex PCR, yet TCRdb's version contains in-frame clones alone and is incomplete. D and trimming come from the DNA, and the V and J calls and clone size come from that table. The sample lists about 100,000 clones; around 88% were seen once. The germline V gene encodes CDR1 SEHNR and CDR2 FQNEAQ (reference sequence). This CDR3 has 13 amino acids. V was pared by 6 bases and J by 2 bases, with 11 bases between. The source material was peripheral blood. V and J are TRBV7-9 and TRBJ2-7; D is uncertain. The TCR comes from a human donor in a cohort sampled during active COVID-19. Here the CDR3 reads CASRGQVTYEQYF. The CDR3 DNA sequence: TGTGCCAGCAGAGGCCAGGTCACCTACGAGCAGTACTTC.